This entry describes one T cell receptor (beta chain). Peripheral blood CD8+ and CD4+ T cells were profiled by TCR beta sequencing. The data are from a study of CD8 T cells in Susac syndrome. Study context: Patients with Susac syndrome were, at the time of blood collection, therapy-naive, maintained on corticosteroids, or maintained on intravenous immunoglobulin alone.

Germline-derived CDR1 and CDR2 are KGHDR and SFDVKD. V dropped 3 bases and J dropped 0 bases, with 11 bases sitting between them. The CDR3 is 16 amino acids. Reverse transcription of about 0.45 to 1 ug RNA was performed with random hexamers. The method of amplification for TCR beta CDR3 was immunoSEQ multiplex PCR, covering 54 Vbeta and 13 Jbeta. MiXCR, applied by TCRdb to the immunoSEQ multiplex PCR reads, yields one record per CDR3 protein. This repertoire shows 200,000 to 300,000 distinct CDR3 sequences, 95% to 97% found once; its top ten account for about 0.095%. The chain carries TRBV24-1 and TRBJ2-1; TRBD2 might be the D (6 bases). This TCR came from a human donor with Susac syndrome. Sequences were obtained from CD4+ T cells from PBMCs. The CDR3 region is CATSDGAGSSYNEQFF. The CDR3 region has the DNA TGTGCCACCAGTGATGGCGCGGGAAGCTCCTACAATGAGCAGTTCTTC.